The 26 T cell receptor beta chains below were found in one sample sequenced in a study of CD8 T cells in Susac syndrome. Random hexamers served to reverse transcribe roughly 0.45 to 1 ug RNA. From the immunoSEQ multiplex PCR reads, TCRdb called clonotypes with MiXCR, one entry per CDR3 protein. This sample has about 110,000 distinct CDR3 sequences, with about 96% found just once. The specimen sequenced was CD4+ T cells from PBMCs. The receptor source for this set is a human donor in good health.

This chain connects TRBV28 to TRBJ2-7; 7 nucleotides agree with TRBD1. The CDR3 loop spans 12 amino acids. Per the germline V gene, CDR1 is MDHEN and CDR2 is SYDVKM. J lost 4 bases, V lost 7 bases, and 4 bases had no gene match. CDR3 region: CASTDREYEQYF. The CDR3 nucleotides are TGTGCCAGCACCGACAGGGAATACGAGCAGTACTTC.

In its sample, this clonotype was seen once. This sequence joins TRBV3-1 and TRBJ1-5; D is uncertain. V shed 0 bases and J shed 4 bases, with 7 bases lying between them. The CDR3 contains 14 residues. The germline gives CDR1 LGHDT, CDR2 YNNKEL (reference sequence). DNA of the CDR3: TGTGCCAGCAGCCAAGACCAGCGTAATCAGCCCCAGCATTTT. It is translated as CASSQDQRNQPQHF.

The chain joins TRBV12-3 or TRBV12-4 to TRBJ2-7, with 7 positions matching TRBD1. The CDR3 sequence is 13 residues long. Trimming took 6 bases from V and 4 from J; bases not matched to a gene: 6. The CDR3, as DNA: TGTGCCAGCAGGGCTAGACAGGGTTACGAGCAGTACTTC. Amino acids: CASRARQGYEQYF.

This clonotype was detected only a few times. The V gene is TRBV7-3, the J gene TRBJ2-7; D possibly corresponds to TRBD1 (7 bases). The germline V gene encodes CDR1 SGHTA and CDR2 FQGTGA. This CDR3 is built from 14 residues. V was cut by 5 bases and J by 0 bases, with 11 bases left in between. CDR3 coding DNA: TGTGCCAGCAGCCAGGGGGGAAGCTCCTACGAGCAGTACTTC. Protein product: CASSQGGSSYEQYF.

J is TRBJ2-7 and V is TRBV2; a weak D match, TRBD2 (5 bases). The CDR3 sequence is 13 residues long. The germline V and J ends were trimmed by 3 bases and 6 bases, with 12 bases remaining between them. Germline V CDR1 and CDR2: SNHLY, FYNNEI. As DNA, the CDR3 is TGTGCCAGCAGTGATCGGGGAAAGGCCGAGCAGTACTTC. It specifies CASSDRGKAEQYF.

The chain recombines TRBV3-1 with TRBJ2-3, with 9 bases fitting TRBD2. The CDR3 is 18 amino acids. The germline CDR1 and CDR2 sequences are LGHDT and YNNKEL (reference sequence). With 1 base clipped from V and 2 bases from J, the junction kept 10 bases outside the gene matches. The CDR3 coding sequence is TGTGCCAGCAGCCAAGGGGTTTTGGCGGGGGGGCCCACAGATACGCAGTATTTT. Translating it yields CASSQGVLAGGPTDTQYF.

The rearrangement uses TRBV28 and TRBJ1-4; 9 bases align to TRBD1. Germline V CDR1 and CDR2: MDHEN, SYDVKM. This CDR3 is built from 19 residues. The V segment lost 8 bases and the J segment 8 bases; nucleotides outside the gene matches: 24. This CDR3 is CASRVVPILKQGAREKLFF. The CDR3 nucleotides read TGTGCCAGCCGCGTCGTACCGATCCTTAAACAGGGGGCGAGGGAAAAACTGTTTTTT.

This clonotype appeared once. The J gene is TRBJ2-5, the V gene TRBV15; maybe TRBD2 (7 bases). Germline-derived CDR1 and CDR2 are LNHNV and YYDKDF (reference sequence). This CDR3 spans 17 amino acids. V was clipped by 0 bases and J by 4 bases, with 18 bases between them. The CDR3 loop reads CATSRDMGNGGRETQYF. CDR3 in DNA: TGTGCCACCAGCAGAGATATGGGAAACGGGGGGCGAGAGACCCAGTACTTC.

The J gene is TRBJ2-7, the V gene TRBV6-5, with D maybe TRBD1 (6 bases). The CDR3 spans 15 residues. V lost 2 bases and J 5 bases, leaving 16 bases between the germline ends. CDR1 and CDR2 from the germline V gene are MNHEY and SVGAGI. CDR3 DNA: TGTGCCAGCAGTTACCAAGGGCAGGGGATGAACGAGCAGTACTTC. It yields the protein CASSYQGQGMNEQYF.

This rearrangement joins TRBV3-1 to TRBJ2-1, with a tentative D call TRBD2 (6 bases). Germline V gene lookup returns CDR1 LGHDT and CDR2 YNNKEL (reference sequence). The CDR3 runs to 14 residues. Between the trimmed V and J ends, which lost 2 bases and 5 bases, there was a span of 10 bases. The chain's CDR3 is CASSQRGTDNEQFF. The CDR3 bases are TGTGCCAGCAGCCAACGGGGGACTGACAATGAGCAGTTCTTC.

The chain joins TRBV7-2 to TRBJ2-7, with 7 bases fitting TRBD2. The CDR3 runs to 13 residues. V lost 1 base, J lost 6 bases, and 3 bases stayed unmatched. Per the germline V gene, CDR1 is SGHTA and CDR2 is FQGNSA. The CDR3 nucleotides read TGTGCCAGCAGCTTAGGGGGGAGGGGCGAGCAGTACTTC. Its protein product is CASSLGGRGEQYF.

The gene calls are TRBV20-1 and TRBJ2-5, with D maybe TRBD1 (6 bases). This CDR3 contains 14 residues. CDR1 is DFQATT and CDR2 is SNEGSKA in the germline V gene (reference sequence). V gave up 0 bases and J gave up 5 bases, with 13 bases separating them. This CDR3 reads CSARERQARETQYF. DNA for the CDR3: TGCAGTGCTAGAGAGAGACAGGCACGGGAGACCCAGTACTTC.

The chain is built from TRBV12-3 or TRBV12-4 and TRBJ2-1; the D gene is possibly TRBD2 (7 bases). The CDR3 covers 15 residues. V lost 6 bases and J 3 bases, leaving 15 bases between the germline ends. CDR3 protein: CASSLRGAYYNEQFF. The CDR3 coding sequence is TGTGCCAGCAGCCTCCGGGGGGCGTACTACAATGAGCAGTTCTTC.

V gene TRBV6-5 combines with J gene TRBJ2-5; TRBD1 matches 8 bases. The germline CDR1 and CDR2 sequences are MNHEY and SVGAGI. CDR3 length: 14 amino acids. With V trimmed by 6 bases and J by 6 bases, 9 bases remained unmatched. DNA of the CDR3: TGTGCCAGCAGCACCGGGACAGGCTCGAAGACCCAGTACTTC. Its translation: CASSTGTGSKTQYF.

The chain combines TRBV27 with TRBJ2-7; D is possibly TRBD1 (5 bases). Trimming stripped 3 bases from V and 1 base from J, with 10 bases between. The CDR3 is 14 amino acids. Germline values: CDR1 MNHEY, CDR2 SMNVEV (reference sequence). CDR3: CASSFSGKSYEQYF. Here the CDR3 DNA reads TGTGCCAGCAGTTTTTCAGGGAAGTCCTACGAGCAGTACTTC.

V and J are TRBV2 and TRBJ2-7, with a tentative D call TRBD2 (6 bases). V dropped 5 bases and J dropped 7 bases, with 21 bases sitting between them. The germline V gene encodes CDR1 SNHLY and CDR2 FYNNEI. This CDR3 has 15 residues. CDR3 coding DNA: TGTGCCAGCAGTCCAGAGGGACTGGCAAGCGGTGAGCAGTACTTC. Its protein product is CASSPEGLASGEQYF.

The J gene is TRBJ2-3, the V gene TRBV7-2, with 7 bases aligning to TRBD2. Germline CDR1 SGHTA, CDR2 FQGNSA. The trim removed 2 bases at V and 0 bases at J, leaving 11 bases unmatched. The CDR3 length is 18 residues. The CDR3 DNA follows: TGTGCCAGCAGCTTAACTTGGTCGGGGGGATCTAGCACAGATACGCAGTATTTT. This gives the protein CASSLTWSGGSSTDTQYF. Full variable domain (outside the CDR3, taken from reference TRBV7-2 and TRBJ2-3): GAGVSQSPSNKVTEKGKDVELRCDPISGHTALYWYRQSLGQGLEFLIYFQGNSAPDKSGLPSDRFSAERTGGSVSTLTIQRTQQEDSAVYLCASSLTWSGGSSTDTQYFGPGTRLTVL.

The rearrangement uses TRBV3-1 and TRBJ2-1; D is perhaps TRBD1 or TRBD2 (6 bases each). Trimming pared 2 bases from V and 15 bases from J, leaving 11 bases between. CDR1 and CDR2 (germline): LGHDT, YNNKEL (reference sequence). The CDR3 is made up of 11 amino acids. The CDR3 sequence: CASSQRGRGFF. The CDR3 DNA follows: TGTGCCAGCAGCCAACGGGGGCGGGGGTTCTTC.

V and J are TRBV9 and TRBJ2-5; possibly TRBD2 for D (5 bases). This CDR3 is built from 14 residues. The V gene's germline CDR1 is SGDLS and CDR2 YYNGEE. Trimming left V 1 base short and J 5 bases short, with 12 bases between. Here the CDR3 reads CASSVNPSRETQYF. The CDR3 region has the DNA TGTGCCAGCAGCGTAAACCCTAGCCGGGAGACCCAGTACTTC.

The chain has TRBV24-1 and TRBJ1-2; D uncertain. The V end lost 3 bases, the J end lost 4 bases, and 8 bases lay between the germline ends. This CDR3 contains 13 residues. Germline assignment: CDR1 KGHDR and CDR2 SFDVKD. The CDR3 DNA is TGTGCCACCAGTGATCCCCGGTTCTATGGCTACACCTTC. Its protein is CATSDPRFYGYTF.

V gene TRBV7-2 combines with J gene TRBJ2-4; 9 positions match TRBD1. Germline V gene lookup returns CDR1 SGHTA and CDR2 FQGNSA. V dropped 4 bases and J dropped 0; count of bases not matched to a gene: 4. The length of the CDR3 is 16 residues. CDR3 in amino acids: CASSSQGALAKNIQYF. The CDR3 DNA follows: TGTGCCAGCAGCTCACAGGGGGCCCTAGCCAAAAACATTCAGTACTTC.

The chain couples TRBV2 to TRBJ2-1; 7 bases line up with TRBD2. Germline CDR1 SNHLY, CDR2 FYNNEI. The CDR3 loop spans 12 amino acids. With 6 bases clipped from V and 7 bases from J, the junction kept 3 bases outside the gene matches. CDR3 DNA sequence: TGTGCCAGCAGAGGGCGGGAGAATGAGCAGTTCTTC. Protein: CASRGRENEQFF.

The chain carries TRBV20-1 and TRBJ2-1, with a possible D match to TRBD2 (6 bases). This CDR3 region has 15 residues. The germline V gene encodes CDR1 DFQATT and CDR2 SNEGSKA (reference sequence). Trimming took 6 bases from V and 0 from J, leaving 15 bases between them. The DNA of the CDR3 is TGCAGTGCAGCACAACTAGCTAGCTCCTACAATGAGCAGTTCTTC. Translating gives CSAAQLASSYNEQFF.

The rearrangement joins TRBV5-1 to TRBJ2-5, with TRBD2 matching over 9 bases. Germline assignment: CDR1 SGHRS and CDR2 YFSETQ. The CDR3 totals 13 residues. Trimming removed 7 bases from V and 5 bases from J; junction bases left unmatched: 6. The CDR3 here is CASSIAGEETQYF. The CDR3 coding sequence is TGCGCCAGCTCCATAGCGGGAGAGGAGACCCAGTACTTC.

J is TRBJ1-1 and V is TRBV25-1, with TRBD1 matching 9 bases. Germline CDR1 reads MGHDK; CDR2 reads SYGVNS. V lost 4 bases to trimming and J lost 11 bases; unmatched junction nucleotides: 2. There are 11 residues in the CDR3. CDR3 DNA sequence: TGTGCCAGCAGTGGCGGGACAGGGGCTTTCTTT. Amino acid sequence: CASSGGTGAFF.

The chain joins TRBV6-5 to TRBJ2-3; 8 positions agree with TRBD2. This CDR3 spans 15 amino acids. In germline, CDR1 is MNHEY, CDR2 SVGAGI. The junction had 5 bases not matched to a gene; V was cut back by 2 bases and J by 4 bases. CDR3 region: CASSYGAGGSDTQYF. DNA for the CDR3: TGTGCCAGCAGTTACGGTGCGGGGGGCTCAGATACGCAGTATTTT.